This T cell receptor beta chain was profiled in a study of blood T cell repertoires in COVID-19. Resolution of symptoms, clearance, or two negative PCRs was present in recovered Cohort 3 donors. Germline lookup yields CDR1 SGDLS and CDR2 YYNGEE. V was pared by 4 bases and J by 4 bases, with 15 bases between. CDR3 length equals 15 residues. In the study's own analysis: Researchers report that nucleated cell counts were estimated from reference gene primer amplification. Sequencing was performed with immunoSEQ multiplex PCR; in TCRdb, only in-frame clones are kept and a portion is missing. V and J calls and clone size come straight from that table; D and trimming were deduced from the DNA. The sample records over 250,000 clones, 75% to 90% being singletons.

The V and J genes are TRBV9 and TRBJ2-1; D possibly corresponds to TRBD2 (6 bases). The sequencing sample was made of PBMCs or T cells enriched from blood (not recorded which). The receptor's source is a woman under 30 who had recovered from COVID-19. The CDR3 coding sequence is TGTGCCAGCAGCCCTGAGGGGACTCCTTACAATGAGCAGTTCTTC. Its translation is CASSPEGTPYNEQFF. Complete variable domain (other parts from reference TRBV9 and TRBJ2-1): DSGVTQTPKHLITATGQRVTLRCSPRSGDLSVYWYQQSLDQGLQFLIQYYNGEERAKGNILERFSAQQFPDLHSELNLSSLELGDSALYFCASSPEGTPYNEQFFGPGTRLTVL.